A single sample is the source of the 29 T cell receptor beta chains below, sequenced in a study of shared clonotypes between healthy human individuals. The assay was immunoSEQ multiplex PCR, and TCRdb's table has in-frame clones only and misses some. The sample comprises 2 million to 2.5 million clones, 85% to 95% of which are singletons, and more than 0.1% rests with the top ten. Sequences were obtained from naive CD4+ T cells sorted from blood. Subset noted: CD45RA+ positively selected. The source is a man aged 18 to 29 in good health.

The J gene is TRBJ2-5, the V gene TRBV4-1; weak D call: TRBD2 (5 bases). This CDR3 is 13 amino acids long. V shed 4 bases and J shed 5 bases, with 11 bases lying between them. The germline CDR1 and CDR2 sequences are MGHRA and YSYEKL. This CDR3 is CASSLAPGETQYF. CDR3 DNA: TGCGCCAGCAGCCTCGCCCCGGGGGAGACCCAGTACTTC.

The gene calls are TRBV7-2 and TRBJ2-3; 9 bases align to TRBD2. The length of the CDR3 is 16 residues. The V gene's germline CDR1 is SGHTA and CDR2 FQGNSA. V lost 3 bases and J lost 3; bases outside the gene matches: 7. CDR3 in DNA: TGTGCCAGCAGCTTCCATCGGCTAGCGGGAACAGATACGCAGTATTTT. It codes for CASSFHRLAGTDTQYF.

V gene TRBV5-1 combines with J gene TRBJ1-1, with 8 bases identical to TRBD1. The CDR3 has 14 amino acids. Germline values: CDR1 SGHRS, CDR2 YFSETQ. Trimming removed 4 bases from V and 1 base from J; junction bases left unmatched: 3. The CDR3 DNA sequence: TGCGCCAGCAGCATAACAGGGGGGAACACTGAAGCTTTCTTT. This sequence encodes CASSITGGNTEAFF.

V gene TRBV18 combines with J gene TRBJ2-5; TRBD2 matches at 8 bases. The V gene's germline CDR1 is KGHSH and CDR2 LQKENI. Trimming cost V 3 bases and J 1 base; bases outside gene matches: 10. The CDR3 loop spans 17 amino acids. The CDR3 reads CASSPFGPSGGQETQYF. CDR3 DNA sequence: TGTGCCAGCTCACCGTTCGGGCCCAGCGGGGGCCAAGAGACCCAGTACTTC.

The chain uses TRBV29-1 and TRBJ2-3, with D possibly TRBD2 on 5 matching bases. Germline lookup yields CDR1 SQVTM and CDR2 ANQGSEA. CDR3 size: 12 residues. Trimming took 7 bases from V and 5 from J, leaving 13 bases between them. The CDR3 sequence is CSAREGQDTQYF. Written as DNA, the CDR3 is TGCAGCGCCCGAGAGGGCCAAGATACGCAGTATTTT.

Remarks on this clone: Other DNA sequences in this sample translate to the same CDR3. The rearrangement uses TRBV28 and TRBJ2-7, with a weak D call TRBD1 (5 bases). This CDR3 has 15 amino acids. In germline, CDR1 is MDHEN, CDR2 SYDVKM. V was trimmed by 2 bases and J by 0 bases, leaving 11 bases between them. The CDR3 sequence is CASSLQGPSSYEQYF. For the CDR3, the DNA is TGTGCCAGCAGTTTACAGGGTCCCAGCTCCTACGAGCAGTACTTC.

The CDR3 region is CASSPGQGNSNSPLHF. The DNA of the CDR3 is TGTGCCAGCAGCCCGGGACAGGGTAATTCGAATTCACCCCTCCACTTT. This sequence joins TRBV2 and TRBJ1-6; 9 positions match TRBD1. This CDR3 spans 16 amino acids. V dropped 6 bases and J dropped 7; count of bases not matched to a gene: 10. The germline V gene has CDR1 SNHLY and CDR2 FYNNEI.

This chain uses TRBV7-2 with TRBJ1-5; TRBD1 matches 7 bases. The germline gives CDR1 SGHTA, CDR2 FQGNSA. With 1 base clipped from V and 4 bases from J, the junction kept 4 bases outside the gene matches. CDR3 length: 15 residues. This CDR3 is CASSLDRGINQPQHF. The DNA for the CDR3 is TGTGCCAGCAGCTTAGACAGGGGAATAAATCAGCCCCAGCATTTT.

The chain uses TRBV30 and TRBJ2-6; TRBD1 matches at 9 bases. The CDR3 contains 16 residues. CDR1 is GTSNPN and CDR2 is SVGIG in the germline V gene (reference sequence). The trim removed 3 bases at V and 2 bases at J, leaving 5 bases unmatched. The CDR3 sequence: CAWSRDRGTGANVLTF. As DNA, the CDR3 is TGTGCCTGGAGCCGCGACAGGGGGACTGGGGCCAACGTCCTGACTTTC.

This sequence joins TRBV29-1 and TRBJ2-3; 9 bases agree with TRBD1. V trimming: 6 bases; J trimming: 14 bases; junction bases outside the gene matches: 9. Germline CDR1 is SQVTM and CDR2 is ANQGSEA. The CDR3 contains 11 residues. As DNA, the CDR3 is TGCAGCGTCGTCACGGGACAGGGATGGTATTTT. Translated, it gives CSVVTGQGWYF.

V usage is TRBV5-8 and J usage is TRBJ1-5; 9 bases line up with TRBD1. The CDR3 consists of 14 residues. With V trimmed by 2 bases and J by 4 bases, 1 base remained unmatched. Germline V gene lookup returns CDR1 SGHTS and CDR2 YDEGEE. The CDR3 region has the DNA TGTGCCAGCAGCTTTGGGACAGGGAATCAGCCCCAGCATTTT. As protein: CASSFGTGNQPQHF.

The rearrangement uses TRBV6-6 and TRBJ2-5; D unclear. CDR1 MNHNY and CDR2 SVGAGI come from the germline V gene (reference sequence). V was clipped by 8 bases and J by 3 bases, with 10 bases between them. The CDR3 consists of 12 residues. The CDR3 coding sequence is TGTGCCAGCGCCGGCTCTAAAGAGACCCAGTACTTC. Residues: CASAGSKETQYF.

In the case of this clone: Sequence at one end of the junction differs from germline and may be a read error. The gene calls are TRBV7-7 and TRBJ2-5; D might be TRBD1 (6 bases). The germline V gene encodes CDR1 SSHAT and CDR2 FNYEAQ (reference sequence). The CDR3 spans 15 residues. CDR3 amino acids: CASSRGDTDQETQYF. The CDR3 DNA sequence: TGTGCTAGCAGCCGTGGGGACACAGACCAAGAGACCCAGTACTTC.

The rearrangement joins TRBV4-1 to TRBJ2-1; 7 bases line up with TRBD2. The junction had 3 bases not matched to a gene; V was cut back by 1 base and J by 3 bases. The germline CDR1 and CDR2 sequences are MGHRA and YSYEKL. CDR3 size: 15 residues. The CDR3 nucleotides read TGCGCCAGCAGCCAAGTCGGGGGGATCTACAATGAGCAGTTCTTC. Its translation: CASSQVGGIYNEQFF.

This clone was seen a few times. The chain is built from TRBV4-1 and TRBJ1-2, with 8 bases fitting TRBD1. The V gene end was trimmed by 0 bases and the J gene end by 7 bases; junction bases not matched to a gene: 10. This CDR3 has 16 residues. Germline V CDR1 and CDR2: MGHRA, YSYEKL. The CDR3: CASSQEGGQGASGYTF. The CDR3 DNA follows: TGCGCCAGCAGCCAAGAAGGTGGGCAGGGGGCTAGTGGCTACACCTTC.

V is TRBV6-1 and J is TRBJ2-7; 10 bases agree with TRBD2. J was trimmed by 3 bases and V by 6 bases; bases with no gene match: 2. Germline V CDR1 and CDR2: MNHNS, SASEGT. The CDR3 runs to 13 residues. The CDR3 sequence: CASREREGYEQYF. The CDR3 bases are TGTGCCAGCAGGGAGCGGGAGGGCTACGAGCAGTACTTC.

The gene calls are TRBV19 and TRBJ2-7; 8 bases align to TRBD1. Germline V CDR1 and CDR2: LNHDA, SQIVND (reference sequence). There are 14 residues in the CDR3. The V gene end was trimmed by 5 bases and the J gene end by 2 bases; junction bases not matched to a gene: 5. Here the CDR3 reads CASSVGQGAYEQYF. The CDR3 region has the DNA TGTGCCAGTAGTGTTGGACAGGGTGCCTACGAGCAGTACTTC.

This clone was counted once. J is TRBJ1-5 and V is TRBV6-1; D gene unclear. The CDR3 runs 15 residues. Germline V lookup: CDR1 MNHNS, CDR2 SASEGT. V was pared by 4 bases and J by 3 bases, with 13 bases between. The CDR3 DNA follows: TGTGCCAGCAGTGGAACTCGGACTCTCAATCAGCCCCAGCATTTT. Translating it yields CASSGTRTLNQPQHF.

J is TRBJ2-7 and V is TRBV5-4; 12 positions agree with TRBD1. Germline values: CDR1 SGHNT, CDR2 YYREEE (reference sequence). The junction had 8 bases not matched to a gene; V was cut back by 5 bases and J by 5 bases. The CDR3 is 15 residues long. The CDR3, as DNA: TGTGCCAGCAGGTCCGGGACAGGGGGCTTTGACGAGCAGTACTTC. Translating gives CASRSGTGGFDEQYF.

The CDR3 region is CARESPLAGAQETQYF. Written as DNA, the CDR3 is TGCGCCCGCGAAAGTCCGCTAGCGGGGGCTCAAGAGACCCAGTACTTC. The rearrangement joins TRBV10-1 to TRBJ2-5; 10 bases agree with TRBD2. Germline V gene sequence: CDR1 WNHNN, CDR2 SYGVQD (reference sequence). This CDR3 contains 16 residues. J was trimmed by 2 bases and V by 11 bases; bases with no gene match: 14.

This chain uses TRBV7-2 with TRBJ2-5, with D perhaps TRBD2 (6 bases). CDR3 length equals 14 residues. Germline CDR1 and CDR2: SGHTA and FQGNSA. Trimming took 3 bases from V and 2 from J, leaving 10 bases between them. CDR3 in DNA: TGTGCCAGCAGCTTCGGGACTCCACAAGAGACCCAGTACTTC. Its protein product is CASSFGTPQETQYF. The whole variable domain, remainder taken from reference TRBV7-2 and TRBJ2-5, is GAGVSQSPSNKVTEKGKDVELRCDPISGHTALYWYRQSLGQGLEFLIYFQGNSAPDKSGLPSDRFSAERTGGSVSTLTIQRTQQEDSAVYLCASSFGTPQETQYFGPGTRLLVL.

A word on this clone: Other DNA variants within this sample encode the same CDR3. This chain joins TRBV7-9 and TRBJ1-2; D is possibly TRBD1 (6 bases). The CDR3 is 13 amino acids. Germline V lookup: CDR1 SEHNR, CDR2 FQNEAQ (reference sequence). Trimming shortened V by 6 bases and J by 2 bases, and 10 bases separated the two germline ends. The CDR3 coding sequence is TGTGCCAGCAGTACGGACAGCAACTATGGCTACACCTTC. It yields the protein CASSTDSNYGYTF.

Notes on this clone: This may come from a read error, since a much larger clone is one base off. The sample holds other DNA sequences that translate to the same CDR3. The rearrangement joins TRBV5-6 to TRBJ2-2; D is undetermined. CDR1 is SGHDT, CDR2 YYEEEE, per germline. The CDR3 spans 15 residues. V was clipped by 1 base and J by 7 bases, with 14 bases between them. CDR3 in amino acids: CASSLPLAKSGELFF. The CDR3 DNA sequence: TGTGCCAGCAGCTTGCCCTTGGCCAAAAGCGGGGAGCTGTTTTTT. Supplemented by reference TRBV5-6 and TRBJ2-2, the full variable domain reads DAGVTQSPTHLIKTRGQQVTLRCSPKSGHDTVSWYQQALGQGPQFIFQYYEEEERQRGNFPDRFSGHQFPNYSSELNVNALLLGDSALYLCASSLPLAKSGELFFGEGSRLTVL.

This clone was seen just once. The CDR3 DNA is TGTGCCAGCAGTCCCGAAGCGGCTCTGCGTGGAAACACCATATATTTT. Protein sequence: CASSPEAALRGNTIYF. The rearrangement joins TRBV27 to TRBJ1-3; D is uncertain. Germline V gives CDR1 MNHEY, CDR2 SMNVEV (reference sequence). V was clipped by 5 bases and J by 3 bases, with 17 bases between them. The CDR3 loop spans 16 amino acids.

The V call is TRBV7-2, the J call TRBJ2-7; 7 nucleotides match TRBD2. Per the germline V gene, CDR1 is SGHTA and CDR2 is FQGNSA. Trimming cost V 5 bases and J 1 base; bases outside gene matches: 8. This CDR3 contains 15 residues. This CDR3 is CASSPELAVSYEQYF. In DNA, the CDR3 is TGTGCCAGCAGCCCCGAGCTAGCGGTTTCCTACGAGCAGTACTTC.

The CDR3 nucleotides are TGTGCCAGCAGTATAAAGGAGTTGAACACTGAAGCTTTCTTT. It yields the protein CASSIKELNTEAFF. This sequence joins TRBV6-1 and TRBJ1-1; D gene uncertain. The CDR3 runs to 14 residues. Between the trimmed V and J ends, which lost 5 bases and 0 bases, there was a span of 10 bases. Germline CDR1 is MNHNS and CDR2 is SASEGT.

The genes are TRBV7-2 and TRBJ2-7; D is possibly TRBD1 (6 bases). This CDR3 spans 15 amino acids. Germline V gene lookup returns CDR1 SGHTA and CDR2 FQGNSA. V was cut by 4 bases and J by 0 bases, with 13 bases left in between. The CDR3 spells CASSSRGPSSYEQYF. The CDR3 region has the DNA TGTGCCAGCAGCTCCAGGGGTCCCTCCTCCTACGAGCAGTACTTC.

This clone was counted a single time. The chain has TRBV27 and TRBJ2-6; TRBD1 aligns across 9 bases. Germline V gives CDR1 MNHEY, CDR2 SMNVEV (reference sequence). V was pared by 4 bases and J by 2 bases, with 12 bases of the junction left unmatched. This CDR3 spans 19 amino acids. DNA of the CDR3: TGTGCCAGCAGTTCCCCGACAGGGGGGTTATGGGCTGGGGCCAACGTCCTGACTTTC. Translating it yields CASSSPTGGLWAGANVLTF.

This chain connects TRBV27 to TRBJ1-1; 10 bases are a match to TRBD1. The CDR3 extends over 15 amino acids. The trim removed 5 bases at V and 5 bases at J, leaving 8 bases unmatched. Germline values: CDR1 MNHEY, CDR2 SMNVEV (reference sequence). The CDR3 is CASSPGTGAGTEAFF. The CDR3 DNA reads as TGTGCCAGCAGTCCTGGGACAGGGGCGGGGACTGAAGCTTTCTTT.